This T cell receptor (beta chain) was sequenced in a study of T-cell memory formation after mild COVID-19. Overall study context: There were largely donor-specific TCR clusters.

Study-wide points: From day 15 to 85, contracting clones were balanced between CD4 and CD8, whereas later expanders leaned toward CD4+. Within pre-infection memory, some responding clones were found, suggesting cross-reactive memory joined.

The J segment lost 5 bases and the V segment lost 1 base, leaving 14 bases of the junction unmatched. The CDR3 has 18 amino acids. UMIs and sample barcodes were carried by the TCR alpha and TCR beta cDNA libraries that 5'RACE produced using constant-segment primers. One entry per CDR3 protein results from TCRdb running MiXCR on the 5' RACE reads. The data contain around 130,000 distinct CDR3 sequences, more than 13% of them singletons. Note on this clonotype: The antigen remains undetermined.

The sequencing input was PBMCs or a T cell subset sorted from them (not recorded which). This receptor was obtained from an adult woman who had mild COVID-19 (a few samples of this study predate the infection). Cell type and time point are not known. V is TRBV12-3 or TRBV12-4 and J is TRBJ2-1; 7 nucleotides line up with TRBD1. The CDR3, as DNA: TGTGCCAGCAGTTTAGAGGCCCCGGGACAGCGTTCCAACAATGAGCAGTTCTTC. Its protein product is CASSLEAPGQRSNNEQFF.